Shown below are 28 T cell receptor beta chains from a single sample sequenced in a study of cytomegalovirus exposure and HLA in healthy donors. The repertoire was sequenced with immunoSEQ multiplex PCR; TCRdb's copy has only in-frame clones and lacks some. The sample has around 70,000 clones; 94% are singletons. The sample comprised PBMCs. These receptors originate from a man aged 18 to 30 in good health and CMV-seropositive.

The V gene is TRBV15, the J gene TRBJ1-2, with TRBD1 identical over 8 bases. J was trimmed by 2 bases and V by 1 base; bases with no gene match: 0. This CDR3 contains 14 residues. Germline-derived CDR1 and CDR2 are LNHNV and YYDKDF (reference sequence). The CDR3 sequence is CATSRGQGNYGYTF. The CDR3 coding sequence is TGTGCCACCAGCAGAGGACAGGGGAACTATGGCTACACCTTC.

The count of this clone is one. This rearrangement joins TRBV28 to TRBJ1-1; no clear D. The CDR3 is 12 residues long. Germline assignment: CDR1 MDHEN and CDR2 SYDVKM. V was shortened by 4 bases and J by 7 bases, with 10 bases between the two germline ends. The CDR3 here is CASSWPGDEAFF. Written as DNA, the CDR3 is TGTGCCAGCAGTTGGCCCGGGGATGAAGCTTTCTTT.

The chain joins TRBV13 to TRBJ2-1; D possibly corresponds to TRBD1 (5 bases). This CDR3 region has 12 residues. CDR1 and CDR2 (germline): PRHDT, FYEKMQ (reference sequence). V lost 4 bases to trimming and J lost 9 bases, with 10 bases between them. The CDR3, as DNA: TGTGCCAGCAGCTCGCAGGGTACTGAGCAGTTCTTC. It yields the protein CASSSQGTEQFF.

A single count supports this clone. This chain joins TRBV30 and TRBJ2-1, with 10 bases matching TRBD1. The germline V gene has CDR1 GTSNPN and CDR2 SVGIG (reference sequence). The length of the CDR3 is 13 residues. After removal of 3 bases from V and 6 bases from J, the junction contained 2 bases not matched to a gene. Here the CDR3 reads CAWRTGGFNEQFF. As DNA, the CDR3 is TGTGCCTGGAGGACAGGGGGCTTCAATGAGCAGTTCTTC.

The chain employs TRBV5-1 and TRBJ2-3; TRBD1 is a possible D gene (6 bases). V was pared by 1 base and J by 2 bases, with 11 bases between. This CDR3 region has 15 residues. Germline values: CDR1 SGHRS, CDR2 YFSETQ. Here the CDR3 DNA reads TGCGCCAGCAGCTTGATACAGGGCGACACAGATACGCAGTATTTT. Residues: CASSLIQGDTDTQYF.

The chain couples TRBV11-2 to TRBJ2-7, with 12 bases matching TRBD2. The V segment lost 5 bases and the J segment 2 bases; nucleotides outside the gene matches: 4. The CDR3 consists of 15 residues. Germline V gene sequence: CDR1 SGHAT, CDR2 FQNNGV. The CDR3 DNA sequence: TGTGCCAGCAGCGGACTAGCGGGGAGGGCCTACGAGCAGTACTTC. Protein sequence: CASSGLAGRAYEQYF.

The chain links TRBV2 to TRBJ2-3, with 9 nucleotides matching TRBD1. The CDR3 is made up of 17 amino acids. The V gene's germline CDR1 is SNHLY and CDR2 FYNNEI. Trimming took 5 bases from V and 2 from J; bases not matched to a gene: 11. CDR3 loop: CASSPTGTGTPTDTQYF. The DNA of the CDR3 is TGTGCCAGCAGTCCTACCGGGACAGGGACTCCCACAGATACGCAGTATTTT. The full variable domain, its missing parts supplied by reference TRBV2 and TRBJ2-3, is EPEVTQTPSHQVTQMGQEVILRCVPISNHLYFYWYRQILGQKVEFLVSFYNNEISEKSEIFDDQFSVERPDGSNFTLKIRSTKLEDSAMYFCASSPTGTGTPTDTQYFGPGTRLTVL.

The genes are TRBV5-4 and TRBJ2-1; the D gene is possibly TRBD2 (5 bases). Germline CDR1 SGHNT, CDR2 YYREEE (reference sequence). V lost 0 bases to trimming and J lost 5 bases, with 18 bases between them. The CDR3 contains 17 residues. CDR3 in amino acids: CASSLDGVVALDNEQFF. DNA of the CDR3: TGTGCCAGCAGCTTGGACGGGGTAGTGGCTCTAGACAATGAGCAGTTCTTC.

A single count supports this clone. This rearrangement joins TRBV5-6 to TRBJ2-7; TRBD2 aligns across 8 bases. The CDR3 has 16 amino acids. CDR1 is SGHDT and CDR2 is YYEEEE in the germline V gene. J was trimmed by 3 bases and V by 4 bases; bases with no gene match: 12. CDR3 protein: CASSVLEVAGFYEQYF. CDR3 DNA: TGTGCCAGCAGCGTTCTGGAGGTAGCGGGATTCTACGAGCAGTACTTC.

This chain links TRBV6-1 with TRBJ2-2; 7 bases are shared with TRBD2. The CDR3 contains 15 residues. The J segment lost 0 bases and the V segment lost 7 bases, leaving 5 bases of the junction unmatched. CDR1 is MNHNS, CDR2 SASEGT, per germline. CDR3 DNA sequence: TGTGCCAGCAAGTGGAGCGGGGCGAACACCGGGGAGCTGTTTTTT. Its translation is CASKWSGANTGELFF.

The chain couples TRBV2 to TRBJ2-3; TRBD2 might be the D (6 bases). Germline-derived CDR1 and CDR2 are SNHLY and FYNNEI. V lost 5 bases, J lost 2 bases, and 8 bases lay in between. The CDR3 runs 13 residues. DNA for the CDR3: TGTGCCAGCAGTAGGACTACCACAGATACGCAGTATTTT. This sequence encodes CASSRTTTDTQYF.

The CDR3 region has the DNA TGTGCCAGCAGCTTAGCCTTACAGGCAAATGAAAAACTGTTTTTT. Translation gives CASSLALQANEKLFF. The chain couples TRBV7-8 to TRBJ1-4, with D possibly TRBD1 on 5 matching bases. CDR1 is SGHVS, CDR2 FQNEAQ, per germline. Trimming removed 0 bases at V and 5 bases at J, with 10 bases between. The CDR3 totals 15 residues.

The CDR3 protein is CASSSTVATNEKLFF. CDR3 nucleotide sequence: TGCGCCAGCAGCTCGACAGTTGCAACTAATGAAAAACTGTTTTTT. This chain connects TRBV5-1 to TRBJ1-4; weak D call: TRBD1 (5 bases). CDR3 length: 15 residues. Looked up from germline, CDR1 is SGHRS and CDR2 is YFSETQ. The V gene lost 3 bases and the J gene lost 0 bases, with 9 bases spanning the gap.

The rearrangement links TRBV6-1 to TRBJ2-2, with a tentative D call TRBD2 (5 bases). Germline assignment: CDR1 MNHNS and CDR2 SASEGT. The CDR3 has 17 amino acids. V dropped 3 bases and J dropped 1 base, with 15 bases sitting between them. The CDR3 DNA sequence: TGTGCCAGCAGTGAGCGCCGAGGGAATATGAACACCGGGGAGCTGTTTTTT. Its translation: CASSERRGNMNTGELFF.

The V gene is TRBV12-5, the J gene TRBJ1-2; 8 nucleotides line up with TRBD1. The CDR3 sequence is 13 residues long. V lost 5 bases and J lost 8; bases outside the gene matches: 7. CDR1 and CDR2 from the germline V gene are LGHNT and FRNRAP. CDR3 DNA sequence: TGTGCTAGTGGTACAACCAGGGGGCGAGGCTACACCTTC. It yields the protein CASGTTRGRGYTF.

The rearrangement uses TRBV7-3 and TRBJ2-7, with D unresolved. This CDR3 is built from 11 residues. The V gene's germline CDR1 is SGHTA and CDR2 FQGTGA. Between the trimmed V and J ends, which lost 6 bases and 6 bases, there was a span of 9 bases. CDR3 in amino acids: CASSLRGEQYF. CDR3 nucleotides: TGTGCCAGCAGTCTCCGCGGCGAGCAGTACTTC.

The genes are TRBV7-9 and TRBJ2-5; D is perhaps TRBD1 (5 bases). With 1 base removed from V and 5 bases from J, the gap between germline ends came to 14 bases. In germline, CDR1 is SEHNR, CDR2 FQNEAQ (reference sequence). The CDR3 is made up of 15 amino acids. CDR3 nucleotide sequence: TGTGCCAGCAGCTTAGAAGGGGCTCCAAGGGAGACCCAGTACTTC. Protein: CASSLEGAPRETQYF. The full variable domain, rest sourced from reference TRBV7-9 and TRBJ2-5, is DTGVSQNPRHKITKRGQNVTFRCDPISEHNRLYWYRQTLGQGPEFLTYFQNEAQLEKSRLLSDRFSAERPKGSFSTLEIQRTEQGDSAMYLCASSLEGAPRETQYFGPGTRLLVL.

The chain uses TRBV27 and TRBJ2-3; 9 bases line up with TRBD1. CDR1 is MNHEY, CDR2 SMNVEV, per germline (reference sequence). J lost 6 bases, V lost 6 bases, and 4 bases had no gene match. This CDR3 comprises 13 residues. The CDR3 reads CASRVDRGDTQYF. Written as DNA, the CDR3 is TGTGCCAGCAGGGTAGACAGGGGGGATACGCAGTATTTT.

The chain has TRBV5-8 and TRBJ1-2; 10 bases agree with TRBD1. Trimming at V came to 5 bases and at J to 8 bases, leaving 15 bases not matched to a gene. CDR1 is SGHTS, CDR2 YDEGEE, per germline. The CDR3 is 16 amino acids. The CDR3: CASSWGRDRGLYGYTF. The CDR3 DNA is TGTGCCAGCAGTTGGGGGCGGGACAGGGGATTGTACGGCTACACCTTC.

The CDR3 sequence: CASSLSTDTYNEQFF. DNA of the CDR3: TGTGCCAGCAGTTTGTCGACAGACACCTACAATGAGCAGTTCTTC. The chain carries TRBV28 and TRBJ2-1, with D perhaps TRBD1 (5 bases). Germline V lookup: CDR1 MDHEN, CDR2 SYDVKM. Trimming stripped 3 bases from V and 2 bases from J, with 11 bases between. The CDR3 length is 15 residues.

This chain connects TRBV5-1 to TRBJ2-7, with 7 bases that match TRBD2. CDR1 SGHRS and CDR2 YFSETQ come from the germline V gene. The CDR3 is 18 residues long. Unmatched junction bases numbered 16, after V lost 2 bases and J lost 2 bases. CDR3 coding DNA: TGCGCCAGCAGCTTAGGTGTCGGAGCGGGAAGTACTCCCTACGAGCAGTACTTC. This translates into CASSLGVGAGSTPYEQYF.

V and J are TRBV7-3 and TRBJ2-6; D gene ambiguous. This CDR3 comprises 18 residues. Per germline, CDR1 SGHTA and CDR2 FQGTGA. V was trimmed by 5 bases and J by 5 bases, leaving 22 bases between them. CDR3 protein: CASSVITRLQSRANVLTF. The DNA of the CDR3 is TGTGCCAGCAGCGTTATAACACGCTTACAAAGTCGGGCCAACGTCCTGACTTTC.

The chain links TRBV30 to TRBJ1-4; maybe TRBD1 (5 bases). In germline, CDR1 is GTSNPN, CDR2 SVGIG (reference sequence). The CDR3 extends over 14 amino acids. V lost 2 bases, J lost 10 bases, and 17 bases lay in between. The CDR3 region is CAWSFAQGGRKLFF. The CDR3 DNA reads as TGTGCCTGGAGTTTCGCGCAGGGAGGTAGAAAACTGTTTTTT.

This clone is a singleton in its sample. CDR3 nucleotide sequence: TGTGCCACCAAGCAGGGGGCCTTTAACACTGAAGCTTTCTTT. Amino acids: CATKQGAFNTEAFF. This chain joins TRBV2 and TRBJ1-1; 8 nucleotides align to TRBD1. The junction had 9 bases not matched to a gene; V was cut back by 10 bases and J by 2 bases. This CDR3 contains 14 residues. Germline assignment: CDR1 SNHLY and CDR2 FYNNEI.

The chain carries TRBV7-3 and TRBJ2-5, with a possible D match to TRBD2 (6 bases). The CDR3 length is 13 residues. The germline V and J ends were trimmed by 5 bases and 4 bases, with 11 bases remaining between them. CDR1 and CDR2 (germline): SGHTA, FQGTGA. CDR3 coding DNA: TGTGCCAGCAGCCGCGGGGCTGGAGAGACCCAGTACTTC. It encodes CASSRGAGETQYF.

The chain combines TRBV5-1 with TRBJ2-2, with no clear D. This CDR3 comprises 15 residues. Germline CDR1 is SGHRS and CDR2 is YFSETQ. V was clipped by 3 bases and J by 5 bases, with 14 bases between them. As DNA, the CDR3 is TGCGCCAGCAGCTCCTACCCAATAAATACCGGGGAGCTGTTTTTT. Protein sequence: CASSSYPINTGELFF.

This clone was observed a single time. This chain joins TRBV7-9 and TRBJ2-5, with TRBD2 as a possible D gene (7 bases). Per germline, CDR1 SEHNR and CDR2 FQNEAQ (reference sequence). The CDR3 has 16 residues. V lost 10 bases to trimming and J lost 1 base, with 22 bases between them. CDR3 region: CAIAGELADPQETQYF. CDR3 coding DNA: TGTGCCATCGCAGGGGAGCTAGCGGACCCCCAAGAGACCCAGTACTTC.

The chain is built from TRBV2 and TRBJ1-4, with D possibly TRBD1 on 5 matching bases. V was cut by 6 bases and J by 5 bases, with 13 bases left in between. The CDR3 length is 14 residues. The V gene's germline CDR1 is SNHLY and CDR2 FYNNEI. In DNA form, the CDR3 reads TGTGCCAGCAGCCCCGGCAGGGTGAATGAAAAACTGTTTTTT. It translates to CASSPGRVNEKLFF.